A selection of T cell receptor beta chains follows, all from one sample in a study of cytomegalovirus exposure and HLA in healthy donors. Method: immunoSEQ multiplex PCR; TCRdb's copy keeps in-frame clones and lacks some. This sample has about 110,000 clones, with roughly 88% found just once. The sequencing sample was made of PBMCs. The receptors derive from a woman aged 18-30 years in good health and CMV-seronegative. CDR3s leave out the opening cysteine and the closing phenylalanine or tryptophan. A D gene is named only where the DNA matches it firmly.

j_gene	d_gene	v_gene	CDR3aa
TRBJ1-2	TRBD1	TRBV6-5	ASRRTGVGYGYT
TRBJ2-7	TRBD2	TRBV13	ASSSQRTSGLTTISSYEQY
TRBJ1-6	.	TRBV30	AWSGSKGIGNSPLH
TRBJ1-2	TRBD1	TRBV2	ASRETGGLNYGYT
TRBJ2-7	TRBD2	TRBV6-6	ASSQRGFYEQY
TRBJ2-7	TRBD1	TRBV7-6	ASSSRPGQGDEQY
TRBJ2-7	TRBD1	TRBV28	ASSPTPWTGGYEYEQY
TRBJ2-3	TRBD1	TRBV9	ASSMDRATDTQY
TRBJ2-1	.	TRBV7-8	ASRLRGHEQF
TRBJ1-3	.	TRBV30	AWSRLRSSGNTIY
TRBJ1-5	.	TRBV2	ASRLEQDLGQPQH
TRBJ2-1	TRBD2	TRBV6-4	ASSDSAAGSYNEQF
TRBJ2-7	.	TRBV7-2	ASSRASFNYEQY
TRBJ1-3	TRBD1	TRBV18	ASSRTGTGNTIY
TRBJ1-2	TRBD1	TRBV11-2	ASSVQGAGGYT
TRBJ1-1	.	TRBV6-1	ASSERYTEAF
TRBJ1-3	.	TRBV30	AWPAGNTIY
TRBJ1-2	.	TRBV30	AWSERNYGYT
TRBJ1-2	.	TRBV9	ASSVDGGAYGYT
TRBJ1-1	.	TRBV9	ASSVQTGLNTEAF
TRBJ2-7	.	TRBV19	ASRFGGEQY
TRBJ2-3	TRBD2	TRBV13	ASSSSGGADTQY
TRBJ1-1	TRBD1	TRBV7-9	ASSSPGTVNTEAF
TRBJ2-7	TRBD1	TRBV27	ASVTGGEQY
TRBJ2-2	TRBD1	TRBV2	ASSETGVGTGELF
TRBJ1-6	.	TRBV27	ASSLWGGGPVSPLH
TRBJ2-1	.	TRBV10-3	AISERQGNTFTYNEQF
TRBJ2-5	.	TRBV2	ASRLEQVQETQY
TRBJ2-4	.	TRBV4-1	ASSQELLGGAAKNIQY
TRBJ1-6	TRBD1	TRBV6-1	ASSGRGLSYNSPLH
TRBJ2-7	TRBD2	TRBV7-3	ASSLASGSYEQY
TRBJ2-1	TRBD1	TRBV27	ASSLTGALSGQGDNEQF
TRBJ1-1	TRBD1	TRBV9	ASSLGTALAEAF
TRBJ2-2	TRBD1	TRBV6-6	ATGQGLGGELF
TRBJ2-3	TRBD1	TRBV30	AWSGTGDNTDTQY
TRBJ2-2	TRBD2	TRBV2	ASSEWGGDTGELF
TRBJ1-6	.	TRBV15	ATSRDKDNQGDSPLH
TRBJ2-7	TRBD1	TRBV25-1	ASSAPRDREYEQY
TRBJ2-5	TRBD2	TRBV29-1	SVEDQTSGARFTQY
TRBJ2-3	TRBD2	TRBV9	ASSVEGLAGLTDTQY
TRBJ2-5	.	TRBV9	ASSRTDSQETQY
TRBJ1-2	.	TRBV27	ASRTHWSGPGILHNYGYT
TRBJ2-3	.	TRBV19	ASRETSLGTDTQY
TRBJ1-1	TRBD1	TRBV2	ASRGQGIGEAF
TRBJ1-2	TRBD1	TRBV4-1	ASSQVGQGMAGYT
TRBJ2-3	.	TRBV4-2	ASSRGPDTQY
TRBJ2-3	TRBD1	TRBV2	ASSERQGALTWRTDTQY
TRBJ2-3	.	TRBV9	ASSAPTVFTDTQY
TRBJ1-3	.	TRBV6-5	ASRNSPGNTIY
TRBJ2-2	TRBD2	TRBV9	ASSVPRETGRDTGELF
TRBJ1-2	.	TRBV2	ASSQRQAIYGYT
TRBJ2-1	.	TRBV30	AWSGSRGLSEF
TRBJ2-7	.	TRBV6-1	ASSEWGRTLLGEQY